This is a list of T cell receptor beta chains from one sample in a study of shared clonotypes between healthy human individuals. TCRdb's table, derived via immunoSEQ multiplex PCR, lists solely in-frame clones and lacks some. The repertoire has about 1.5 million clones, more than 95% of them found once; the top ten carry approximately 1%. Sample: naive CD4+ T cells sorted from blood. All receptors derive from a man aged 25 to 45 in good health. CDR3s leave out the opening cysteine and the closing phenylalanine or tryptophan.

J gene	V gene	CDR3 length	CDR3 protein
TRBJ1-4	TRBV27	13	ASSFGVAFGEKLF
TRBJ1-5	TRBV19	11	ASSRGGNQPQH
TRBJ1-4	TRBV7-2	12	ASSAGTGAEKLF
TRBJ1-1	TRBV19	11	ASSIARLDEAF
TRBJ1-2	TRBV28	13	ASSSPGQSGYGYT
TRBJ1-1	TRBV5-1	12	ASSVGQGDTEAF
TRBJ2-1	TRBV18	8	ASSANEQF
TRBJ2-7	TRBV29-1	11	SVGGLAKYEQY
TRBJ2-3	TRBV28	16	ASSFSGASGRGTDTQY
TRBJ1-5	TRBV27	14	ASSPGTGGASQPQH
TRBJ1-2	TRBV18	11	ASYSGQAYGYT
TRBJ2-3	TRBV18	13	ASSPLAGVSDTQY
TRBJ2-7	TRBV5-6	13	ASSFQGPSRWEQY
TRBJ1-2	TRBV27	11	ASSRTANYGYT
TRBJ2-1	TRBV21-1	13	ASSKGLAAYNEQF
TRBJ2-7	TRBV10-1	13	ASSEYIAGLAEQY
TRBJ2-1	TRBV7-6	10	ASRNAGDEQF
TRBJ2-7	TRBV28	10	ASSSYRGEQY
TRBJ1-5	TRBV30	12	AWSDRGLYQPQH
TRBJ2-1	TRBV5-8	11	ASRLAGLGEQF
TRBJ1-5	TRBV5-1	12	ASSSGQENQPQH
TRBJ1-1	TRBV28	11	ASSLPGITEAF
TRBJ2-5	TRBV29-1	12	SVKPRLVGETQY
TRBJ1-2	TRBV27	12	ASSLRQATRGYT
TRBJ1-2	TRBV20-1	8	SAMDYGYT
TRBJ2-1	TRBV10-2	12	ASSDLLAGGGQF
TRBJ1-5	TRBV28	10	ASSSTVEPQH
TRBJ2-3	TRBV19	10	ASSPSTDTQY
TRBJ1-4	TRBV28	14	ASSFADRGRIVGLF
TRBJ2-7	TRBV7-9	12	ASSLGGGRGEQY
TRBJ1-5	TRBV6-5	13	ASSLRTNSNQPQH
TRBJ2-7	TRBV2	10	ASGEVVGEQY
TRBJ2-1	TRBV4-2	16	ASSQEGGGGPSYNEQF
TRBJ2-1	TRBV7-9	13	ASSPPAGRLGEQF
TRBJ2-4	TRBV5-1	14	ASSTDTRFAKNIQY
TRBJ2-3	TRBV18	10	ASSGPTDTQY
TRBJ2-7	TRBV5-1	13	ASSLGAAQNGEQY
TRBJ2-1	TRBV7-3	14	ASSPKGQGQYNEQF
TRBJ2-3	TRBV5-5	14	ASSQGVLIYTDTQY
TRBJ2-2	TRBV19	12	ASSNTGNTGELF
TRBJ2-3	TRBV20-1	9	SARTGDTQY
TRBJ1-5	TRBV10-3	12	AISETGSNQPQH
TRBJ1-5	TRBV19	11	ASRRRSNQPQH
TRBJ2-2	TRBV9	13	ASTVGLGNTGELF
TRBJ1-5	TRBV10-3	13	AISPSIVLNQPQH
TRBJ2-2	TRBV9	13	ASSQAGTNTGELF